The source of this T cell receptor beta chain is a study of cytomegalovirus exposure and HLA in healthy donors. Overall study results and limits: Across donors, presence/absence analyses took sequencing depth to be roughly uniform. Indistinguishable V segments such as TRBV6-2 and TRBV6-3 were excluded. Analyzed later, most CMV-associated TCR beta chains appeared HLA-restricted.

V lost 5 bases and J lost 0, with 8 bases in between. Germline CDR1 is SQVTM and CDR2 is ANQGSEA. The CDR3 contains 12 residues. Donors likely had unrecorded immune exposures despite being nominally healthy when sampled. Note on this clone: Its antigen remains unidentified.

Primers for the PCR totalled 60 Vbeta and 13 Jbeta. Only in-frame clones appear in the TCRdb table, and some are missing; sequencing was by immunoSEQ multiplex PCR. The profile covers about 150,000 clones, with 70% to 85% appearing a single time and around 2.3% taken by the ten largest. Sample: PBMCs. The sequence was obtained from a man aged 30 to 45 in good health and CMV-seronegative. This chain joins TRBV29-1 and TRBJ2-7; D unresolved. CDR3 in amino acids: CSVQHDSYEQYF. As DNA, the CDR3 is TGCAGCGTTCAACACGACTCCTACGAGCAGTACTTC.